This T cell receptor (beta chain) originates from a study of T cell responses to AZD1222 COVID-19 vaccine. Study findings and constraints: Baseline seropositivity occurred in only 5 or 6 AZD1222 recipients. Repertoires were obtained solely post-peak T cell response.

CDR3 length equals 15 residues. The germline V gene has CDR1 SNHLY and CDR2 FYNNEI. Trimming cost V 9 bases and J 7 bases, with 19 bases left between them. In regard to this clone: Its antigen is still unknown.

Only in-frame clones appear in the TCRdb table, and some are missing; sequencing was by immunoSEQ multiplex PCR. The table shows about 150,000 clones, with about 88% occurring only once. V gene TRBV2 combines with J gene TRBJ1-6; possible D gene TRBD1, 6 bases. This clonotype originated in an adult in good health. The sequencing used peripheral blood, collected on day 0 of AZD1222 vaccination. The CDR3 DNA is TGTGCCAGTTCGCCCCGGGACAATGCAAATTCACCCCTCCACTTT. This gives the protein CASSPRDNANSPLHF.